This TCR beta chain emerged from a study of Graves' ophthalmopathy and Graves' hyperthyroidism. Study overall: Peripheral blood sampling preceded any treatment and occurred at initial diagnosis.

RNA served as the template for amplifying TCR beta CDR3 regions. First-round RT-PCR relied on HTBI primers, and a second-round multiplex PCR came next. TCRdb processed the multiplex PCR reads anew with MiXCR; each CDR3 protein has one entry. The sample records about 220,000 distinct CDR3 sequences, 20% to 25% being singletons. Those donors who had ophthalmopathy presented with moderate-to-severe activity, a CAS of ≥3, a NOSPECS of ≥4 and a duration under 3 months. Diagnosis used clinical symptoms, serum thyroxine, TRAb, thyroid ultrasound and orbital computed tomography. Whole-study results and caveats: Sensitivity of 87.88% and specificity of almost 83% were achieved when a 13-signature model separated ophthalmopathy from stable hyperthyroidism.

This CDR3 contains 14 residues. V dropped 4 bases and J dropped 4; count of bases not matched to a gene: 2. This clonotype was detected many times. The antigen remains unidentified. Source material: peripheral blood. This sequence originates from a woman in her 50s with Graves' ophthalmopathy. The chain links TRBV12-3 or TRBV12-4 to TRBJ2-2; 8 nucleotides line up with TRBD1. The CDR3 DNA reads TGTGCCAGCAGTTCCGGGACAGGCACCGGGGAGCTGTTTTTT. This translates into CASSSGTGTGELFF.